This T cell receptor beta chain came from a study of CD8+CD57+ T cells in acquired aplastic anemia. Overall study: Yields of DNA that came from sorted CD4+ and CD8+ cells averaged approximately 3.2 ug. Findings of the study overall: Patients and controls shared about 30 CD8+ CDR3 sequences. Patient and control CD8+ Simpson's diversity was not significantly different.

The use of genomic DNA as template underpinned the TCR beta VDJ and CDR3 profiling. TCRdb processed the reads anew with MiXCR; each CDR3 protein has one entry. In the table there are some 290,000 distinct CDR3 sequences, around 60% of which are singletons. Germline CDR1 is SGHAT and CDR2 is FQNNGV. The CDR3 loop spans 11 amino acids. V lost 4 bases, J lost 8 bases, and 8 bases lay in between. This clonotype was counted many times. Its specificity is unknown. The sequence was obtained from a human donor with severe aplastic anemia or a healthy control (not recorded which). The chain has TRBV11-2 and TRBJ1-2; D unclear. The sequenced sample was sorted CD4+, CD8+, or CD8+CD57+ T cells (not recorded which) from PBMCs. For the CDR3, the DNA is TGTGCCAGCAGCTCCCCCCCCGGCTACACCTTC. Amino acids: CASSSPPGYTF.